A single sample is the source of the 24 T cell receptor beta chains below, sequenced in a study of tissue T cells after allogeneic stem cell transplantation. Profiled with immunoSEQ multiplex PCR; TCRdb holds only in-frame clones, not every one. The sample yields more than 7,500 clones, 50% to 70% seen once. Sequences were derived from tissue from the ileum, sampled at autopsy. The source is a woman aged 18 to 55 with breast cancer.

The rearrangement joins TRBV5-6 to TRBJ1-1, with 7 bases matching TRBD1. From germline, CDR1 is SGHDT and CDR2 YYEEEE. This CDR3 has 16 residues. J gave up 3 bases and V 3 bases, and 11 bases lay outside the gene matches. The CDR3 DNA is TGTGCCAGCAGCTCAATGTCAGGGACAGTGTACACTGAAGCTTTCTTT. Its protein product is CASSSMSGTVYTEAFF.

The CDR3: CASMRLAGANEQFF. For the CDR3, the DNA is TGTGCCAGCATGCGACTAGCGGGAGCAAATGAGCAGTTCTTC. This sequence joins TRBV27 and TRBJ2-1; 12 bases match TRBD2. Germline CDR1 is MNHEY and CDR2 is SMNVEV (reference sequence). The ends lost 7 bases at V and 7 bases at J; junction bases unmatched: 5. This CDR3 is built from 14 residues.

J is TRBJ2-5 and V is TRBV6-2 or TRBV6-3; D gene ambiguous. The CDR3 extends over 12 amino acids. Germline loops: CDR1 MNHEY, CDR2 SVGEGT. Between the trimmed V and J ends, which lost 5 bases and 4 bases, there was a span of 8 bases. CDR3 region: CASSPVTETQYF. In nucleotides, the CDR3 is TGTGCCAGCAGTCCCGTTACAGAGACCCAGTACTTC.

V and J are TRBV5-8 and TRBJ1-1; 9 bases align to TRBD1. J gave up 12 bases and V 5 bases, and 11 bases lay outside the gene matches. Germline V gene sequence: CDR1 SGHTS, CDR2 YDEGEE. This CDR3 has 13 amino acids. Here the CDR3 DNA reads TGTGCCAGCAGGGACATACGGGACAGGGAATCTTTCTTT. Residues: CASRDIRDRESFF.

This clone appeared a few times. The chain uses TRBV11-2 and TRBJ2-7; D possibly corresponds to TRBD1 (6 bases). The germline V gene encodes CDR1 SGHAT and CDR2 FQNNGV. The CDR3 contains 13 residues. V lost 5 bases and J lost 3, with 11 bases in between. The CDR3 loop is CASSIDRLYEQYF. DNA for the CDR3: TGTGCCAGCAGCATCGACAGGCTCTACGAGCAGTACTTC.

This rearrangement joins TRBV29-1 to TRBJ1-2; tentatively, D is TRBD1 (5 bases). Germline values: CDR1 SQVTM, CDR2 ANQGSEA. This CDR3 is 14 amino acids long. With 0 bases removed from V and 6 bases from J, the gap between germline ends came to 14 bases. CDR3 residues: CSVEEGAGQDGYTF. The CDR3 DNA is TGCAGCGTTGAAGAAGGTGCAGGGCAGGATGGCTACACCTTC.

V is TRBV20-1 and J is TRBJ2-5, with D possibly being TRBD1 (6 bases). CDR1 and CDR2 (germline): DFQATT, SNEGSKA (reference sequence). CDR3 length equals 12 residues. V gave up 3 bases and J gave up 5 bases, with 10 bases separating them. This CDR3 is CSASVGAETQYF. CDR3 DNA sequence: TGCAGTGCTAGTGTGGGGGCGGAGACCCAGTACTTC.

In its sample, this clone was seen once. The J gene is TRBJ2-2, the V gene TRBV5-1; 8 nucleotides match TRBD1. The CDR3 has 15 residues. CDR1 SGHRS and CDR2 YFSETQ come from the germline V gene. Trimming cost V 6 bases and J 0 bases; bases outside gene matches: 4. CDR3 nucleotide sequence: TGCGCCAGCACGCCGGGACAGGCGAACACCGGGGAGCTGTTTTTT. Translation gives CASTPGQANTGELFF.

This chain uses TRBV12-3 or TRBV12-4 with TRBJ1-1; D is unclear. V lost 8 bases and J 1 base, leaving 11 bases between the germline ends. This CDR3 is 13 amino acids long. The CDR3 coding sequence is TGTGCCAGCTTAACGGGTGGGAACACTGAAGCTTTCTTT. This gives the protein CASLTGGNTEAFF.

This clone is labeled as medium-sized. This rearrangement joins TRBV19 to TRBJ1-4; 9 bases line up with TRBD1. Germline V gene lookup returns CDR1 LNHDA and CDR2 SQIVND (reference sequence). The V gene end was trimmed by 4 bases and the J gene end by 7 bases; junction bases not matched to a gene: 13. This CDR3 has 17 residues. This chain's CDR3 is CASSTSGTGMRGEKLFF. CDR3 coding DNA: TGTGCCAGTAGTACCTCCGGGACAGGGATGCGTGGTGAAAAACTGTTTTTT.

This clone was detected a few times. V and J are TRBV10-3 and TRBJ1-3, with D uncertain. Trimming left V 7 bases short and J 4 bases short, with 11 bases between. Germline CDR1 ENHRY, CDR2 SYGVKD. This CDR3 spans 13 amino acids. The CDR3 protein is CAINGPAGNTIYF. In DNA, the CDR3 is TGTGCCATCAATGGCCCCGCGGGAAACACCATATATTTT.

V and J are TRBV2 and TRBJ1-6, with 7 bases that match TRBD1. Germline-derived CDR1 and CDR2 are SNHLY and FYNNEI. Unmatched junction bases numbered 6, after V lost 8 bases and J lost 14 bases. The CDR3 length is 11 residues. CDR3 loop: CASSQGLALHF. CDR3 in DNA: TGTGCCAGCTCACAGGGGTTAGCCCTCCACTTT.

The chain couples TRBV5-1 to TRBJ2-6; D unclear. The germline V gene encodes CDR1 SGHRS and CDR2 YFSETQ. The CDR3 loop spans 18 amino acids. V was pared by 3 bases and J by 0 bases, with 16 bases between. The CDR3 protein is CASSSFETASSGANVLTF. The DNA of the CDR3 is TGCGCCAGCAGCTCTTTCGAGACGGCTAGCTCTGGGGCCAACGTCCTGACTTTC.

The genes are TRBV11-2 and TRBJ1-6; D possibly corresponds to TRBD1 (6 bases). Germline V gene sequence: CDR1 SGHAT, CDR2 FQNNGV. CDR3 size: 18 residues. Trimming stripped 2 bases from V and 0 bases from J, with 14 bases between. CDR3 coding DNA: TGTGCCAGCAGCTTAAACCTCAGGGGAAGCTCCTATAATTCACCCCTCCACTTT. This encodes CASSLNLRGSSYNSPLHF.

The chain couples TRBV6-2 or TRBV6-3 to TRBJ2-2, with D tentatively TRBD2 (6 bases). There are 17 residues in the CDR3. The germline V and J ends were trimmed by 1 base and 3 bases, with 15 bases remaining between them. The germline CDR1 and CDR2 sequences are MNHEY and SVGEGT. This CDR3 reads CASSYFPGTGDTGELFF. The CDR3 DNA is TGTGCCAGCAGTTACTTCCCGGGAACGGGAGACACCGGGGAGCTGTTTTTT.

The chain joins TRBV28 to TRBJ2-2; tentative D call: TRBD1 (6 bases). The CDR3 is 16 residues long. In germline, CDR1 is MDHEN, CDR2 SYDVKM. Trimming stripped 10 bases from V and 5 bases from J, with 23 bases between. Written as DNA, the CDR3 is TGTGCCACAGGAGAGAGGGGGACATCGGGAACCGGGGAGCTGTTTTTT. Its translation is CATGERGTSGTGELFF. Full variable domain (missing parts from reference TRBV28 and TRBJ2-2): DVKVTQSSRYLVKRTGEKVFLECVQDMDHENMFWYRQDPGLGLRLIYFSYDVKMKEKGDIPEGYSVSREKKERFSLILESASTNQTSMYLCATGERGTSGTGELFFGEGSRLTVL.

The chain employs TRBV11-2 and TRBJ2-2; 10 bases are a match to TRBD2. V shed 3 bases and J 4 bases; nucleotides not matched to a gene: 11. Germline CDR1 is SGHAT and CDR2 is FQNNGV. This CDR3 contains 18 residues. This CDR3 is CASSFPPSGRRGTGELFF. In DNA form, the CDR3 reads TGTGCCAGCAGCTTCCCTCCTAGCGGGAGACGTGGCACCGGGGAGCTGTTTTTT.

V and J are TRBV5-1 and TRBJ2-7; D remains ambiguous. Germline values: CDR1 SGHRS, CDR2 YFSETQ. CDR3 length: 13 amino acids. V lost 2 bases, J lost 13 bases, and 19 bases lay in between. The CDR3 region is CASSFGRTGPPYF. The CDR3 DNA reads as TGCGCCAGCAGCTTCGGCCGAACCGGGCCCCCTTACTTC.

This chain joins TRBV7-2 and TRBJ2-5; D possibly corresponds to TRBD1 (5 bases). The CDR3 has 13 amino acids. V lost 4 bases and J 4 bases, leaving 10 bases between the germline ends. Germline assignment: CDR1 SGHTA and CDR2 FQGNSA. CDR3: CASSYLGAETQYF. DNA for the CDR3: TGTGCCAGCAGCTATCTAGGGGCAGAGACCCAGTACTTC.

This chain connects TRBV6-2 or TRBV6-3 to TRBJ2-5; the D gene is possibly TRBD2 (7 bases). V dropped 0 bases and J dropped 4 bases, with 15 bases sitting between them. CDR1 MNHEY and CDR2 SVGEGT come from the germline V gene. The CDR3 is 16 amino acids. For the CDR3, the DNA is TGTGCCAGCAGTTACTCCCCGCGGGGGCAGGGAGAGACCCAGTACTTC. It yields the protein CASSYSPRGQGETQYF.

This chain uses TRBV30 with TRBJ1-4, with TRBD1 as a possible D gene (6 bases). The ends were cut back, 2 bases at V and 7 bases at J, with 8 bases in the middle. Germline values: CDR1 GTSNPN, CDR2 SVGIG (reference sequence). This CDR3 spans 12 amino acids. The CDR3 reads CAWSQGREKLFF. CDR3 bases: TGTGCCTGGAGTCAGGGGCGTGAAAAACTGTTTTTT.

CDR3 in amino acids: CASRQPSGFSGELFF. DNA for the CDR3: TGCGCCAGCAGGCAACCCTCAGGGTTTAGCGGGGAGCTGTTTTTT. The chain joins TRBV5-1 to TRBJ2-2; the D gene is possibly TRBD1 (5 bases). V was trimmed by 5 bases and J by 7 bases, leaving 18 bases between them. The CDR3 has 15 residues. CDR1 and CDR2 (germline): SGHRS, YFSETQ.

This chain links TRBV7-3 with TRBJ2-7, with D maybe TRBD2 (6 bases). The CDR3 covers 15 residues. The V and J ends lost 2 bases and 1 base respectively, with 12 bases between them. Germline V gives CDR1 SGHTA, CDR2 FQGTGA. The CDR3 sequence is CASSLSGETSYEQYF. The CDR3 DNA is TGTGCCAGCAGCTTATCGGGGGAGACGTCCTACGAGCAGTACTTC.

V is TRBV6-5 and J is TRBJ2-1, with no clear D. Trimming removed 7 bases from V and 8 bases from J, with 9 bases in between. The CDR3 extends over 11 amino acids. CDR1 MNHEY and CDR2 SVGAGI come from the germline V gene. The CDR3 bases are TGTGCCAGCACTGGCTGGGATGAGCAGTTCTTC. As protein: CASTGWDEQFF.